This T cell receptor (beta chain) was observed in a study of cytomegalovirus exposure and HLA in healthy donors. Notes on this clone: Its antigen remains unidentified.

General study results and limits: Presence/absence analyses assumed roughly uniform sequencing depth across donors. It was shown in a later analysis that HLA-associated TCR beta chains were more clonally expanded than other, equally common chains.

V lost 7 bases, J lost 2 bases, and 17 bases lay in between. The germline V gene encodes CDR1 MNHNS and CDR2 SASEGT. The CDR3 consists of 15 residues. The PCR employed 60 Vbeta primers together with 13 Jbeta primers. Method: immunoSEQ multiplex PCR; TCRdb's copy keeps in-frame clones and lacks some. This table has about 170,000 clones, more than 70% appearing once. The sequenced sample consisted of PBMCs. The sequence derives from a male donor in good health and CMV-seronegative. The genes are TRBV6-1 and TRBJ1-2; weak D call: TRBD1 (6 bases). For the CDR3, the DNA is TGTGCCAGCACTACGGAGGGGAGGGGGAACTATGGCTACACCTTC. The encoded protein is CASTTEGRGNYGYTF.